This T cell receptor beta chain stems from a study of T cells in Graves' hyperthyroidism and ophthalmopathy. V dropped 5 bases and J dropped 4 bases, with 17 bases sitting between them. Germline CDR1 reads MNHEY; CDR2 reads SMNVEV (reference sequence). This CDR3 has 15 amino acids. The investigators amplified TCR beta CDR3 regions from RNA transcripts. The TCR CDR3 was amplified in a first-round RT-PCR using the HTBI primer set. TCRdb analysed the multiplex PCR reads with MiXCR anew, one entry per CDR3 protein. The sample comprises about 400,000 distinct CDR3 sequences, 15% of which are singletons, and about 33% rests with the top ten. Study results and limitations: A model built on 13 V-J features separated ophthalmopathy from stable hyperthyroidism. Most thyroid-expanded clonotypes above 0.001 were also found in blood.

Note on this clonotype: The antigen remains unidentified.

In patients aged 18 to 65, hyperthyroidism was newly diagnosed, with duration under 2 months. Exclusions: uncontrolled infection, other autoimmune disease, pregnancy, lactation. The TCR sequence derives from a woman aged 25 to 39 with Graves' hyperthyroidism. The chain has TRBV27 and TRBJ1-2; TRBD1 is a possible D gene (5 bases). The sequenced sample consisted of blood. CDR3 coding DNA: TGTGCCAGCAGTACCCCGCCGGGACTGGGCTATGGCTACACCTTC. This codes for CASSTPPGLGYGYTF.